This TCR beta chain was observed in a study of cytomegalovirus exposure and HLA in healthy donors. The PCR used 60 Vbeta and 13 Jbeta primers. Assay: immunoSEQ multiplex PCR; the TCRdb copy retains only in-frame clones and omits some. The sample contains about 96,000 clones, around 79% of which appear only once. The length of the CDR3 is 13 residues. Per germline, CDR1 SGHTA and CDR2 FQGNSA. V was trimmed by 5 bases and J by 8 bases, leaving 15 bases between them. The sequenced material came from PBMCs. The J gene is TRBJ1-2, the V gene TRBV7-2; D might be TRBD1 (6 bases). This sequence originates from a woman aged 70-85 years in good health and CMV-seropositive. Here the CDR3 DNA reads TGTGCCAGCAGCCCTGGAGGACAGCGGGGCTACACCTTC. It is translated as CASSPGGQRGYTF.